This TCR beta chain originates from a study of CD8 T cells in ankylosing spondylitis. Study results and caveats: A number of the motif variants had already been described in reactive arthritis synovial fluid and blood. Disease-linked clones reportedly concentrated significantly in matched ankylosing spondylitis synovial fluid. Within ankylosing spondylitis blood, a TCR beta motif made up of roughly eight highly homologous variants appeared to be characteristic.

Libraries of TCR beta came from quantitative 5'-RACE with molecular barcodes. TCRdb analysed the 5' RACE reads with MiXCR anew, one entry per CDR3 protein. The sample includes 150,000 to 200,000 distinct CDR3 sequences, roughly 30% seen only once; the top ten take around 6.2%. The CDR3 spans 15 residues. V was pared by 6 bases and J by 3 bases, with 6 bases of the junction left unmatched. As to this clonotype: Antigen specificity is unknown.

The rearrangement links TRBV12-3 or TRBV12-4 to TRBJ1-4, with TRBD1 identical over 8 bases. The source of this sequence is a male donor with ankylosing spondylitis. The specimen sequenced was synovial fluid, either unsorted or a sorted T cell fraction (not recorded which). The DNA of the CDR3 is TGTGCCAGCAGCTCTATACAGGGGGCTAATGAAAAACTGTTTTTT. Translating gives CASSSIQGANEKLFF.